Listed below are T cell receptor beta chains from one sample, sequenced in a study of T cell repertoires in cytomegalovirus infection. TCRdb reanalysed the reads using MiXCR and keeps one entry per CDR3 protein. The sample contains tens of thousands of distinct CDR3 sequences, roughly 20% of which appear only once. These TCRs are of unknown antigen specificity. Material: CD8+ T cells from cultured PBMCs, obtained from culture after CMV antigen stimulation. The receptors originated from a human donor in good health (CMV status not recorded). Some clones in this sample may be carry-over from other donors' samples. The CDR3 runs from the conserved cysteine through the conserved F or W. The order of the fields is J gene, V gene, CDR3 length, D gene, clone size, CDR3 protein, CDR3 DNA. A D gene is named only where the DNA matches it firmly. Clone size is stated in some rows and not others, as once, few, many or a class when expanded.

TRBJ2-4,TRBV30,15,TRBD1,-,CAWSGGTGAKNIQYF,TGTGCCTGGAGTGGAGGGACAGGGGCCAAAAACATTCAGTACTTC
TRBJ2-5,TRBV12-3/TRBV12-4,15,-,-,CASSPPGLLMETQYF,TGTGCCAGCAGCCCCCCGGGACTCTTAATGGAGACCCAGTACTTC
TRBJ2-7,TRBV29-1,13,TRBD1,few,CSVQMTGSYEQYF,TGCAGCGTCCAGATGACAGGGTCCTACGAGCAGTACTTC
TRBJ2-7,TRBV6-1,14,-,few,CASSEAPFSYEQYF,TGTGCCAGCAGTGAAGCTCCATTCTCCTACGAGCAGTACTTC
TRBJ1-6,TRBV7-8,15,TRBD1,few,CASSRDRGDNSPLHF,TGTGCCAGCAGCCGAGACAGGGGCGATAATTCACCCCTCCACTTT
TRBJ2-5,TRBV27,15,TRBD2,few,CASSVGSGGIETQYF,TGTGCCAGCTCGGTGGGGAGCGGGGGGATAGAGACCCAGTACTTC
TRBJ2-3,TRBV7-2,15,-,few,CASSTQPLAPDTQYF,TGTGCCAGCAGCACCCAACCGCTAGCTCCAGATACGCAGTATTTT
TRBJ2-2,TRBV9,16,-,-,CASSGEGTANTGELFF,TGTGCCAGCAGCGGAGAGGGGACCGCTAACACCGGGGAGCTGTTTTTT
TRBJ2-7,TRBV7-2,16,TRBD2,few,CASSRGLAGASYEQYF,TGTGCCAGCAGCAGGGGACTAGCGGGGGCCTCCTACGAGCAGTACTTC
TRBJ1-2,TRBV12-3/TRBV12-4,10,-,-,CASILGGYTF,TGTGCCAGCATATTGGGGGGCTACACCTTC
TRBJ2-5,TRBV7-9,17,TRBD1,few,CASSPPSGQGPQETQYF,TGTGCCAGCAGCCCACCGTCGGGACAGGGGCCACAAGAGACCCAGTACTTC
TRBJ2-2,TRBV27,17,TRBD2,-,CASSSVGTSGVSGELFF,TGTGCCAGCAGTTCGGTCGGGACTAGCGGGGTTAGCGGGGAGCTGTTTTTT
TRBJ2-7,TRBV4-3,16,-,-,CASSQDPEATSHEQYF,TGCGCCAGCAGCCAAGATCCCGAAGCGACATCGCACGAGCAGTACTTC
TRBJ2-3,TRBV4-2,14,-,few,CASSQGREADTQYF,TGTGCCAGCAGCCAAGGCAGGGAAGCAGATACGCAGTATTTT
TRBJ1-5,TRBV4-3,15,-,-,CASSQDWGNNQPQHF,TGCGCCAGCAGCCAAGATTGGGGCAACAATCAGCCCCAGCATTTT
TRBJ2-7,TRBV9,13,-,-,CASSGRSPYEQYF,TGTGCCAGCAGCGGCCGATCCCCCTACGAGCAGTACTTC
TRBJ1-5,TRBV6-8,14,TRBD1,-,CASSSGQYNQPQHF,TGTGCCAGCAGCTCGGGACAGTACAATCAGCCCCAGCATTTT
TRBJ2-3,TRBV7-8,15,TRBD2,-,CASSLPGTTHDTQYF,TGTGCCAGCAGCTTGCCCGGGACTACACACGATACGCAGTATTTT
TRBJ2-7,TRBV12-3/TRBV12-4,12,-,many,CASSLGDYEQYF,TGTGCCAGCAGCCTAGGGGACTACGAGCAGTACTTC
TRBJ1-1,TRBV7-6,15,-,few,CASSPQNSLRTEAFF,TGTGCCAGCAGCCCCCAGAACTCCCTGAGGACTGAAGCTTTCTTT
TRBJ2-5,TRBV7-9,14,-,few,CASSFDSFQETQYF,TGTGCCAGCAGCTTTGACAGTTTCCAAGAGACCCAGTACTTC
TRBJ2-2,TRBV7-6,14,-,-,CASSSGIGTGELFF,TGTGCCAGCAGCTCCGGGATTGGCACCGGGGAGCTGTTTTTT
TRBJ2-3,TRBV7-9,16,TRBD2,-,CASSLASGVSTDTQYF,TGTGCCAGCAGCTTAGCTAGCGGGGTGAGCACAGATACGCAGTATTTT
TRBJ1-3,TRBV4-1,15,-,-,CASSQDFGAGDTIYF,-
TRBJ2-3,TRBV4-3,18,TRBD2,few,CASSQDLAGGLLSDTQYF,TGCGCCAGCAGCCAAGATCTAGCGGGGGGGCTTCTGAGCGATACGCAGTATTTT
TRBJ1-1,TRBV7-6,17,-,-,CASSLPQSDTMNTEAFF,TGTGCCAGCAGCTTACCCCAATCAGACACGATGAACACTGAAGCTTTCTTT
TRBJ1-5,TRBV29-1,14,TRBD1,-,CSAGTGDSNQPQHF,TGCAGCGCCGGGACAGGAGATAGCAATCAGCCCCAGCATTTT
TRBJ2-1,TRBV24-1,18,-,-,CATSDPEGGPSSYNEQFF,TGTGCCACCAGTGACCCGGAGGGGGGCCCAAGCTCCTACAATGAGCAGTTCTTC
TRBJ2-7,TRBV29-1,12,-,-,CSVGLMGYEQYF,TGCAGCGTTGGATTGATGGGATACGAGCAGTACTTC
TRBJ1-2,TRBV19,14,TRBD1,many,CASSTSTGNYGYTF,TGTGCCAGTAGTACCTCGACAGGGAACTATGGCTACACCTTC
TRBJ2-3,TRBV7-2,15,TRBD2,few,CASSFSGGATDTQYF,TGTGCCAGCAGTTTTAGCGGGGGGGCCACAGATACGCAGTATTTT
TRBJ1-6,TRBV7-2,16,-,few,CASSLTSVTLNSPLHF,TGTGCCAGCAGCTTAACGTCGGTGACCCTCAATTCACCCCTCCACTTT
TRBJ2-6,TRBV6-2/TRBV6-3,16,-,few,CASSYLEHSGANVLTF,TGTGCCAGCAGTTACTTGGAACACTCTGGGGCCAACGTCCTGACTTTC
TRBJ1-5,TRBV7-9,14,-,-,CASSLGGGRQPQHF,TGTGCCAGCAGCTTAGGGGGGGGCCGGCAGCCCCAGCATTTT
TRBJ2-5,TRBV6-8,11,TRBD1,-,CASSYSGQVYF,TGTGCCAGCAGTTACTCGGGACAGGTTTACTTC
TRBJ2-7,TRBV4-3,14,-,few,CASSQDRDSYEQYF,TGCGCCAGCAGCCAAGACCGAGACTCCTACGAGCAGTACTTC
TRBJ2-3,TRBV5-5,14,-,-,CASSSATYTDTQYF,TGTGCCAGCAGCTCTGCTACCTACACAGATACGCAGTATTTT
TRBJ1-2,TRBV12-5,15,TRBD1,few,CASGLEQDRVSGYTF,TGTGCTAGTGGTTTGGAGCAGGACAGGGTATCGGGCTACACCTTC
TRBJ1-1,TRBV7-6,14,TRBD1,few,CASSPITGATEAFF,TGTGCCAGCAGCCCGATCACAGGGGCCACTGAAGCTTTCTTT
TRBJ2-7,TRBV7-2,11,-,-,CASSLGPEQYF,TGTGCCAGCAGCTTAGGTCCCGAGCAGTACTTC
TRBJ2-7,TRBV4-2,14,TRBD1,few,CASSPGQGHYEQYF,TGTGCCAGCAGCCCGGGACAGGGACACTACGAGCAGTACTTC
TRBJ2-2,TRBV4-2,15,-,many,CASSGEAAGSRELFF,TGTGCCAGCAGCGGGGAGGCCGCCGGGTCTCGGGAGCTGTTTTTT
TRBJ2-2,TRBV4-3,17,-,few,CASSQGPGQSYTGELFF,TGCGCCAGTAGCCAAGGCCCGGGACAAAGCTACACCGGGGAGCTGTTTTTT
TRBJ1-2,TRBV6-1,15,-,few,CASSETLAGSYGYTF,TGTGCCAGCAGTGAAACTCTGGCGGGCAGCTATGGCTACACCTTC
TRBJ1-6,TRBV6-2/TRBV6-3,13,-,few,CASSYSRGSPLHF,TGTGCCAGCAGTTACTCACGGGGTTCACCCCTCCACTTT
TRBJ1-3,TRBV4-1,14,-,few,CASSRLTEINTIYF,TGCGCCAGCAGCCGGTTGACAGAGATAAACACCATATATTTT
TRBJ2-5,TRBV7-8,14,-,-,CASSLGSYQETQYF,TGTGCCAGCAGCTTAGGTTCCTACCAAGAGACCCAGTACTTC
TRBJ2-1,TRBV6-2/TRBV6-3,19,TRBD1,-,CASSYSGQGAYGGDNEQFF,TGTGCCAGCAGTTACTCGGGACAGGGGGCCTACGGGGGTGACAATGAGCAGTTCTTC
TRBJ2-1,TRBV4-1,14,-,few,CASSPAPAYNEQFF,TGCGCCAGCAGCCCCGCTCCGGCCTACAATGAGCAGTTCTTC
TRBJ1-1,TRBV7-2,13,-,many,CASSLDLNTEAFF,TGTGCCAGCAGCCTGGACCTTAACACTGAAGCTTTCTTT
TRBJ1-5,TRBV12-3/TRBV12-4,16,-,few,CASSPWAADSNQPQHF,TGTGCCAGCAGTCCTTGGGCGGCTGATAGCAATCAGCCCCAGCATTTT
TRBJ1-6,TRBV7-2,17,-,many,CASSLESASSYNSPLHF,TGTGCCAGCAGCTTAGAGAGTGCAAGCTCCTATAATTCACCCCTCCACTTT